This T cell receptor beta chain was identified during a study of metastatic and nonmetastatic thyroid tumors. Background on the study: Comparative analysis of repertoires was undertaken across blood and tumor or nodule tissue obtained from malignant and benign thyroid patients.

Notes on this clone: The antigen remains undetermined.

All patients reached thyroid surgery having received no treatment beforehand. Per the original data handling: Construction of a distant-metastasis classifier for papillary thyroid cancer relied on CDR3 differences across clinicopathological groups. With MiXCR, TCRdb called clones anew from the PCR reads. TCRdb's processing, not the study's, gives the V and J calls here. The sample lists tens of thousands of clones, under 20% occurring once. V dropped 7 bases and J dropped 3 bases, with 15 bases sitting between them. CDR1 is MNHNS and CDR2 is SASEGT in the germline V gene. The CDR3 is 14 residues long. General study results and limits: The study reportedly found significantly higher TCR beta diversity in malignant thyroid tumors than benign nodules, in blood and tumor.

Sequences were obtained from blood. The chain links TRBV6-1 to TRBJ1-2; D ambiguous. The TCR originated in a female donor with papillary thyroid cancer or a benign thyroid nodule (not recorded which). Some clones in this sample may be carry-over from other donors' samples. The CDR3 loop reads CASTFIVYDYGYTF. The CDR3 region has the DNA TGTGCCAGCACCTTCATAGTGTACGACTATGGCTACACCTTC.